Many counts were recorded for the clone carrying this T cell receptor (beta chain). This sample was included in a study of T cells of healthy individuals. TCRdb re-derived calls from the 5' RACE reads in MiXCR, one entry per CDR3 protein. The top ten clones hold about 4.7% of a sample with around 63,000 distinct CDR3 sequences, 15% to 20% of them seen once. The V gene end was trimmed by 3 bases and the J gene end by 2 bases; junction bases not matched to a gene: 8. The CDR3 is 17 residues long. In germline, CDR1 is MNHEY, CDR2 SVGAGI. The chain couples TRBV6-5 to TRBJ1-1; the match to TRBD1 covers 11 bases. The TCR was taken from a human donor in good health. The CDR3 loop reads CASSYVGTGGKNTEAFF. Written as DNA, the CDR3 is TGTGCCAGCAGTTATGTTGGGACAGGGGGTAAAAACACTGAAGCTTTCTTT.